This T cell receptor beta chain came from a study of blood T cell repertoires in COVID-19. Profiled with immunoSEQ multiplex PCR; TCRdb holds only in-frame clones, not every one. The table lists 350,000 to 400,000 clones, around 89% of them singletons, with 0.95% to 1% in the top ten. The CDR3 is 14 residues long. The J segment lost 4 bases and the V segment lost 5 bases, leaving 5 bases of the junction unmatched. Germline V gives CDR1 SNHLY, CDR2 FYNNEI. Adults between about 18 and 89 years of age took part from some 25 US areas. The gene calls are TRBV2 and TRBJ1-1, with 9 nucleotides matching TRBD1. This TCR derives from a woman aged 25-40 years with acute COVID-19. The specimen sequenced was PBMCs or T cells enriched from blood (not recorded which). DNA for the CDR3: TGTGCCAGCAGTACCGGGACAGGGACCACTGAAGCTTTCTTT. It yields the protein CASSTGTGTTEAFF.